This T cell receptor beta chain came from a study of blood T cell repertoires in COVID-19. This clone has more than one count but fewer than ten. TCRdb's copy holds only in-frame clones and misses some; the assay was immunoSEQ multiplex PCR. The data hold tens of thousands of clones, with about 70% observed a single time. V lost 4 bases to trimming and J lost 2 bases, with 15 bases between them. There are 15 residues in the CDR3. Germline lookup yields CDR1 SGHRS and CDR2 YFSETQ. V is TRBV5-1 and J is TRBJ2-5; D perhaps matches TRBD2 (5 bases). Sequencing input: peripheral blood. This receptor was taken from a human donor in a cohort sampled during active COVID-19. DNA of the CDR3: TGCGCCAGCAGCGACCAAAGAGGGTTTCAAGAGACCCAGTACTTC. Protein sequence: CASSDQRGFQETQYF.